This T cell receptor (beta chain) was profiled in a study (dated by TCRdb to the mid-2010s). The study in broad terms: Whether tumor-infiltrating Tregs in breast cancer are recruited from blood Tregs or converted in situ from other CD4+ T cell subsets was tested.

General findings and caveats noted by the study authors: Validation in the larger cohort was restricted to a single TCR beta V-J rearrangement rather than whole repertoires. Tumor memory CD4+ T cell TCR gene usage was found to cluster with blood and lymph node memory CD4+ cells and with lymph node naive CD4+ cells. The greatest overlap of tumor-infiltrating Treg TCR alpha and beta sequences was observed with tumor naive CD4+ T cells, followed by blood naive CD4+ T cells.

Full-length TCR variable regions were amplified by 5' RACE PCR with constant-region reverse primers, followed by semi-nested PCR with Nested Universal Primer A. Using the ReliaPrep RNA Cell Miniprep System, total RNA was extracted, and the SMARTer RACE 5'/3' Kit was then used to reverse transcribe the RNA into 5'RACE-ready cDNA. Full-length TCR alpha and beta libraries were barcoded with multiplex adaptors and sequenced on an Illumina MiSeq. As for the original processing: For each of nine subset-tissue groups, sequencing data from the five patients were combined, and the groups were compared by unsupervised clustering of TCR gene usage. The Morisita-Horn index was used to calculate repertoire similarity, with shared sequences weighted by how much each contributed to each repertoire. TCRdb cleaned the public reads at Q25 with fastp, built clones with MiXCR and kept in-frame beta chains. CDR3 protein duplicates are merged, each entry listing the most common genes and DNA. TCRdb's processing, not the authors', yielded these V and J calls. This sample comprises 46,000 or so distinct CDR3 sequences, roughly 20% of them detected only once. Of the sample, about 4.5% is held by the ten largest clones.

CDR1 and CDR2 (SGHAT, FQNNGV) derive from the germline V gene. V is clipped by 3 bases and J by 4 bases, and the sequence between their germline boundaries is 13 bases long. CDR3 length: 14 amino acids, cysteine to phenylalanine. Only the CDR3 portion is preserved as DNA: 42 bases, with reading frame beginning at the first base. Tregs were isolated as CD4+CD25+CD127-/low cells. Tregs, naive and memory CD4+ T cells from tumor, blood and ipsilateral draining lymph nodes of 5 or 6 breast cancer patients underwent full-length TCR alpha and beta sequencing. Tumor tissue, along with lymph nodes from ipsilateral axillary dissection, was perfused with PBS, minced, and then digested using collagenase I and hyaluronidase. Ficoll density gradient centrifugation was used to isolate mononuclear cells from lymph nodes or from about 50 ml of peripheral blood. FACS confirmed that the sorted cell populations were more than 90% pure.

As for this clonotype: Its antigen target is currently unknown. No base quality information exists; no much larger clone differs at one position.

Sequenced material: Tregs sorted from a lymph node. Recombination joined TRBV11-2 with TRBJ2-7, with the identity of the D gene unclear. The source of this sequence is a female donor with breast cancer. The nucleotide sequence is TGTGCCAGCAGCTTTGGCCAAGGCCCTTACGAGCAGTACTTC. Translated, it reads CASSFGQGPYEQYF.